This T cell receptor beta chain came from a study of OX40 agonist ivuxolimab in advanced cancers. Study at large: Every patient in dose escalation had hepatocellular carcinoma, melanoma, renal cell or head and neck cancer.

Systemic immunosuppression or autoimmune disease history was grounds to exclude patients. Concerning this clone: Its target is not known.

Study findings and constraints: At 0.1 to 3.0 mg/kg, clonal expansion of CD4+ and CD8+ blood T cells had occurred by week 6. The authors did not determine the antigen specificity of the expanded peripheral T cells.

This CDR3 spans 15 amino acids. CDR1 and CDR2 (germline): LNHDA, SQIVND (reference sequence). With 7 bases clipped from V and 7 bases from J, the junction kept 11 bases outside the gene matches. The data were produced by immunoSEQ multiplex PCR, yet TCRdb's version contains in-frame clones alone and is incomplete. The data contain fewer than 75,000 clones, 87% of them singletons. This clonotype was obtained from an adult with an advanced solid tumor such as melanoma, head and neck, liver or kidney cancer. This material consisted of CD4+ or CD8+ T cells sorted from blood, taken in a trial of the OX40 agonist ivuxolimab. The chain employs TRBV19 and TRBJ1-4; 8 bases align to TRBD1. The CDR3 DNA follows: TGTGCCAGTATACGGGAAACCGGGACAGGTGAAAAACTGTTTTTT. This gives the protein CASIRETGTGEKLFF.